The present TCR beta chain was sequenced within a study of T-cell reconstitution after alpha-beta-depleted transplantation in children. Trimming removed 1 base from V and 6 bases from J, with 6 bases in between. Germline V gene data show CDR1 as SGHAT and CDR2 as FQNNGV. The CDR3 extends over 13 amino acids. TCRbeta library preparation incorporated unique molecular identifiers. TCRdb re-derived calls from the PCR reads in MiXCR, one entry per CDR3 protein. Of just under 550,000 distinct CDR3 sequences listed, around 18% are singletons. The chain has TRBV11-2 and TRBJ2-2; D is undetermined. The clonotype was recovered from a human donor who donated a stem cell graft to a child with acute lymphoblastic leukemia. The material sequenced was PBMCs from the stem cell graft donor, taken from the stem cell graft. CDR3 DNA sequence: TGTGCCAGCAGCTTAGGTTACCCCGGGGAGCTGTTTTTT. Translating gives CASSLGYPGELFF. The whole variable domain, remainder taken from reference TRBV11-2 and TRBJ2-2, is EAGVAQSPRYKIIEKRQSVAFWCNPISGHATLYWYQQILGQGPKLLIQFQNNGVVDDSQLPKDRFSAERLKGVDSTLKIQPAKLEDSAVYLCASSLGYPGELFFGEGSRLTVL.